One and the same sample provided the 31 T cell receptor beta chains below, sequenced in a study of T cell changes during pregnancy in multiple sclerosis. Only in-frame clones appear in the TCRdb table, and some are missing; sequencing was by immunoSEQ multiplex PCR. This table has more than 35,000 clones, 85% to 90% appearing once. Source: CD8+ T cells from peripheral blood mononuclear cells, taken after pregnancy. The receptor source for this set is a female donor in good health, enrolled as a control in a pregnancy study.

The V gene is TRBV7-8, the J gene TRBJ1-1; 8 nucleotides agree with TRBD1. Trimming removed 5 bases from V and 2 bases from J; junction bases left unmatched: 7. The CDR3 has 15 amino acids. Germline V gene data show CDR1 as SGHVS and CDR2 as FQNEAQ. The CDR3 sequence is CASSLRTGPNTEAFF. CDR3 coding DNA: TGTGCCAGCAGCCTCCGGACAGGGCCAAACACTGAAGCTTTCTTT.

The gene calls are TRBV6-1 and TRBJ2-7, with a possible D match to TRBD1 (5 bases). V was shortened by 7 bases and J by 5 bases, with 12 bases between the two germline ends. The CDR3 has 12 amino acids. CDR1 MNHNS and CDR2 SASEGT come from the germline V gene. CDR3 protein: CASNLGVHEQYF. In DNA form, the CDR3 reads TGTGCCAGCAACTTAGGGGTCCACGAGCAGTACTTC.

The CDR3 region has the DNA TGTGCCAGCAGCGTAGCTTCGGCAGGGGAGCAGTACTTC. Residues: CASSVASAGEQYF. The V gene is TRBV9, the J gene TRBJ2-7; D possibly corresponds to TRBD1 (5 bases). CDR1 is SGDLS and CDR2 is YYNGEE in the germline V gene. The CDR3 is made up of 13 amino acids. V gave up 0 bases and J gave up 7 bases, with 11 bases separating them. Using reference TRBV9 and TRBJ2-7 for the parts outside the CDR3, the full variable domain is DSGVTQTPKHLITATGQRVTLRCSPRSGDLSVYWYQQSLDQGLQFLIQYYNGEERAKGNILERFSAQQFPDLHSELNLSSLELGDSALYFCASSVASAGEQYFGPGTRLTVT.

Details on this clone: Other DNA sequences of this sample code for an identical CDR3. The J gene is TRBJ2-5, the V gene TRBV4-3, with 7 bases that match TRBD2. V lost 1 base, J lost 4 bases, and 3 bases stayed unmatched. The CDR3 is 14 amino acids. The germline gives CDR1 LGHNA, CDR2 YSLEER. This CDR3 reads CASSQVGGVETQYF. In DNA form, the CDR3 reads TGCGCCAGCAGCCAAGTTGGGGGGGTAGAGACCCAGTACTTC.

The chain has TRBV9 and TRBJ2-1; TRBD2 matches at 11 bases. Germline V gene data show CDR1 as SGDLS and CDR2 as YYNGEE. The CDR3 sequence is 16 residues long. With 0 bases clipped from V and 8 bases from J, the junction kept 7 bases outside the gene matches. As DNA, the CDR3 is TGTGCCAGCAGCGTAGCTGGTAGCGGGGGGGGTGATGAGCAGTTCTTC. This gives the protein CASSVAGSGGGDEQFF.

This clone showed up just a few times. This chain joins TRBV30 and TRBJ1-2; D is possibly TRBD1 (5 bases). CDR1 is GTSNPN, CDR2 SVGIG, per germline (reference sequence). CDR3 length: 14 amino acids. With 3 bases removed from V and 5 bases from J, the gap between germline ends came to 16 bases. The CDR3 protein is CAWRGQGDPYGYTF. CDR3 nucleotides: TGTGCCTGGAGGGGGCAAGGTGATCCGTATGGCTACACCTTC.

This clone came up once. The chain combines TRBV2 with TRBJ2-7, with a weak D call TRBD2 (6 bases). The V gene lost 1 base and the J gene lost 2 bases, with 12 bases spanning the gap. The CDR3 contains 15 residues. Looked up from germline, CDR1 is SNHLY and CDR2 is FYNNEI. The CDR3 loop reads CASSEGGAGPYEQYF. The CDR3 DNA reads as TGTGCCAGCAGTGAAGGGGGAGCGGGCCCCTACGAGCAGTACTTC.

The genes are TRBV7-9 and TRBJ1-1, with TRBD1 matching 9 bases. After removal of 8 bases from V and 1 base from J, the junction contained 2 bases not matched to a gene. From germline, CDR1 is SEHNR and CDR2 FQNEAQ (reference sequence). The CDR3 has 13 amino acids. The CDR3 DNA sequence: TGTGCCAGCCGGGGACAGGGGAACACTGAAGCTTTCTTT. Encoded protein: CASRGQGNTEAFF.

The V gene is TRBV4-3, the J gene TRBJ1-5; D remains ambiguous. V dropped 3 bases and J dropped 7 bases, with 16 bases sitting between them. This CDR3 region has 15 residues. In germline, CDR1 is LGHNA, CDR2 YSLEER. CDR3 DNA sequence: TGCGCCAGCAGCCATTCACCCTACGGAGGACAGCCCCAGCATTTT. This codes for CASSHSPYGGQPQHF.

CDR3 loop: CASSPGPGGYGYTF. For the CDR3, the DNA is TGTGCCAGCAGTCCTGGTCCGGGGGGGTATGGCTACACCTTC. The chain combines TRBV6-1 with TRBJ1-2; a possible D gene is TRBD1 (5 bases). Germline V gene data show CDR1 as MNHNS and CDR2 as SASEGT. V lost 5 bases and J 5 bases, leaving 15 bases between the germline ends. There are 14 residues in the CDR3.

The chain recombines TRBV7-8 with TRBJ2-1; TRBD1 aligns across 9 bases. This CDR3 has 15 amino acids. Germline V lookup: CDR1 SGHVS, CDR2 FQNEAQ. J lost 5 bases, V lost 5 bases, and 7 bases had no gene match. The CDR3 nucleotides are TGTGCCAGCAGCGTATTTGGACAGGGGCACAATGAGCAGTTCTTC. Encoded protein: CASSVFGQGHNEQFF.

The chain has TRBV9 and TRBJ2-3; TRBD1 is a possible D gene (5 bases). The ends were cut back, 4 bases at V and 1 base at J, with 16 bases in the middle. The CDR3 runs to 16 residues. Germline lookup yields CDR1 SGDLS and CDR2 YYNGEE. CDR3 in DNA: TGTGCCAGCAGCCCAGACCCAGGGCCGGGCACAGATACGCAGTATTTT. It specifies CASSPDPGPGTDTQYF.

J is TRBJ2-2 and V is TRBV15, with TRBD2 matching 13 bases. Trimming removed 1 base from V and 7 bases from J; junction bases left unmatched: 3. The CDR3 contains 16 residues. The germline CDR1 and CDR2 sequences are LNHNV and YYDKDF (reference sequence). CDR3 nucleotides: TGTGCCACCAGCAGAGCGGGACTAGCGGGATTCGGGGAGCTGTTTTTT. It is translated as CATSRAGLAGFGELFF. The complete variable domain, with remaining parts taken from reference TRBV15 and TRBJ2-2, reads DAMVIQNPRYQVTQFGKPVTLSCSQTLNHNVMYWYQQKSSQAPKLLFHYYDKDFNNEADTPDNFQSRRPNTSFCFLDIRSPGLGDTAMYLCATSRAGLAGFGELFFGEGSRLTVL.

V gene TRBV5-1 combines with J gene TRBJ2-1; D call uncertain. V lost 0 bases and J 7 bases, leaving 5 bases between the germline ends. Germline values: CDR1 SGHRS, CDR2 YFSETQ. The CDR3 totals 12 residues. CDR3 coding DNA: TGCGCCAGCAGCTTGGCAAATAATGAGCAGTTCTTC. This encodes CASSLANNEQFF.

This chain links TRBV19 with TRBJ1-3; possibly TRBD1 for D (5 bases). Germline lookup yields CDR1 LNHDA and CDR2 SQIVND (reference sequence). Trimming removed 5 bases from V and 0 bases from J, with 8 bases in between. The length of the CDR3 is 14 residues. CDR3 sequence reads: CASSWGSSGNTIYF. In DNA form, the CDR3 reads TGTGCCAGTAGTTGGGGCAGCTCTGGAAACACCATATATTTT. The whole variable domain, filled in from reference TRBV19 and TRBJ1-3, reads DGGITQSPKYLFRKEGQNVTLSCEQNLNHDAMYWYRQDPGQGLRLIYYSQIVNDFQKGDIAEGYSVSREKKESFPLTVTSAQKNPTAFYLCASSWGSSGNTIYFGEGSWLTVV.

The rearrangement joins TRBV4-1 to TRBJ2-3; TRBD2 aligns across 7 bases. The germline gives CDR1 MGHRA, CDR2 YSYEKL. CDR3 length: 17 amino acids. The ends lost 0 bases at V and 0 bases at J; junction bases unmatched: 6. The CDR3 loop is CASSQEVRGSSTDTQYF. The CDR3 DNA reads TGCGCCAGCAGCCAAGAGGTGCGGGGGTCTAGCACAGATACGCAGTATTTT.

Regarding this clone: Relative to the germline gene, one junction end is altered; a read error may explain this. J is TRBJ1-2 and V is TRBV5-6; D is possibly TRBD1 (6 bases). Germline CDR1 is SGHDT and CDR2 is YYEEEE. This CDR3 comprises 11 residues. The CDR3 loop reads CASSSRGFLAF. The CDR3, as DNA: TGTGCCAGCAGTTCCAGGGGATTCCTCGCCTTC.

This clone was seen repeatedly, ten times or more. CDR3 DNA: TGCGCCAGCAGCCAAGATTTTGCGTCCTGGGGAAACACCATATATTTT. Its protein product is CASSQDFASWGNTIYF. This chain joins TRBV4-1 and TRBJ1-3, with D uncertain. Germline V gene data show CDR1 as MGHRA and CDR2 as YSYEKL. V lost 0 bases and J lost 4, with 13 bases in between. The CDR3 covers 16 residues.

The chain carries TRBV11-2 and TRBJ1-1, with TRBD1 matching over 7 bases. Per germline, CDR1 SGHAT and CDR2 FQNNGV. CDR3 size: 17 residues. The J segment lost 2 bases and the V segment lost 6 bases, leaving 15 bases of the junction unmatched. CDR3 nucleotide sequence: TGTGCCAGCAGTTCCTCCGACAGGGCGGTGATCAACACTGAAGCTTTCTTT. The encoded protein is CASSSSDRAVINTEAFF.

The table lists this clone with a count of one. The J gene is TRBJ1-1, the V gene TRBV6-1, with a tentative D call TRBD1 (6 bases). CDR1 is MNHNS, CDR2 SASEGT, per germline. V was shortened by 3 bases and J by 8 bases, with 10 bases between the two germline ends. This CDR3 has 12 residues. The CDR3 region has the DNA TGTGCCAGCAGTGATTGGGGGCTGGAAGCTTTCTTT. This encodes CASSDWGLEAFF.

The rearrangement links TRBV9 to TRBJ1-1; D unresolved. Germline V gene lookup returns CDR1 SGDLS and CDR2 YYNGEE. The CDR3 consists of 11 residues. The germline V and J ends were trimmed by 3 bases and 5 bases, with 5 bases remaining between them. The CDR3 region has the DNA TGTGCCAGCAGCGCCGTGACTGAAGCTTTCTTT. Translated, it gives CASSAVTEAFF.

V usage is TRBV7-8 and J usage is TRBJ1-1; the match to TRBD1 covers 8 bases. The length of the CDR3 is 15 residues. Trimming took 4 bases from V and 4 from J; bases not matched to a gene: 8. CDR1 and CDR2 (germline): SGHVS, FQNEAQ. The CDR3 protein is CASSSTDRATTEAFF. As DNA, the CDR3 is TGTGCCAGCAGCTCCACGGACAGGGCTACCACTGAAGCTTTCTTT. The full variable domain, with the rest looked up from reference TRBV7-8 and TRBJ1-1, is GAGVSQSPRYKVAKRGQDVALRCDPISGHVSLFWYQQALGQGPEFLTYFQNEAQLDKSGLPSDRFFAERPEGSVSTLKIQRTQQEDSAVYLCASSSTDRATTEAFFGQGTRLTVV.

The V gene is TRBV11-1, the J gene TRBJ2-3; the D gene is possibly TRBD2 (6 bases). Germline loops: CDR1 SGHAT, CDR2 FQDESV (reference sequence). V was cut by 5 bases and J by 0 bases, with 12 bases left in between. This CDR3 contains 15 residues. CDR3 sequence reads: CASSAHGTSTDTQYF. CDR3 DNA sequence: TGTGCCAGCAGCGCACATGGGACTAGCACAGATACGCAGTATTTT.

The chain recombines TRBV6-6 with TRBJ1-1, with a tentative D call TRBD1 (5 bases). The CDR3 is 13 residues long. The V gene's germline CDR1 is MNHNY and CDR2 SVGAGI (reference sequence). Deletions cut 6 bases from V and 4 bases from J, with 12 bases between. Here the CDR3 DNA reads TGTGCCAGCAGGCCCAGGGCGAGCACTGAAGCTTTCTTT. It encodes CASRPRASTEAFF.

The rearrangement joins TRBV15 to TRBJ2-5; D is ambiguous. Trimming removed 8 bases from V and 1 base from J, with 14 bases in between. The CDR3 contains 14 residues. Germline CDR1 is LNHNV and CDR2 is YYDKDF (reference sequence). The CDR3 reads CATQPDKVQETQYF. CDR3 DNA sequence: TGTGCCACCCAGCCAGACAAGGTCCAAGAGACCCAGTACTTC.

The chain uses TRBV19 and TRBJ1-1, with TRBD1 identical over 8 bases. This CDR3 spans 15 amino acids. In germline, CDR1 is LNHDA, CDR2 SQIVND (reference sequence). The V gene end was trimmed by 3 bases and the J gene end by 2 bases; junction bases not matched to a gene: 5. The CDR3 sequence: CASSIRTGINTEAFF. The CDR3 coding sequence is TGTGCCAGTAGTATCAGGACAGGGATAAACACTGAAGCTTTCTTT. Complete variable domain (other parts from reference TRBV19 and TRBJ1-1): DGGITQSPKYLFRKEGQNVTLSCEQNLNHDAMYWYRQDPGQGLRLIYYSQIVNDFQKGDIAEGYSVSREKKESFPLTVTSAQKNPTAFYLCASSIRTGINTEAFFGQGTRLTVV.

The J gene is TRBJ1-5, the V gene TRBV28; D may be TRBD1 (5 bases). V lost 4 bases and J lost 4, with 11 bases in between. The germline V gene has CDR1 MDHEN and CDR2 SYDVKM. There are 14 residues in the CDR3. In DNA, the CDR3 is TGTGCCAGCAGTTCCCACCGGGGGAATCAGCCCCAGCATTTT. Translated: CASSSHRGNQPQHF.

DNA of the CDR3: TGCGCCAGCAGCCAAGACCGGGACAGGCTCGCTGGAAACACCATATATTTT. Amino acids: CASSQDRDRLAGNTIYF. The chain carries TRBV4-3 and TRBJ1-3; 8 bases align to TRBD1. This CDR3 comprises 17 residues. V was clipped by 0 bases and J by 2 bases; unmatched bases: 6. Germline V gene lookup returns CDR1 LGHNA and CDR2 YSLEER.

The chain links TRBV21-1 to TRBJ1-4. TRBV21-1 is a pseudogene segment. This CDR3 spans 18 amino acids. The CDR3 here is CASSSKKGQDYPDEKLFF. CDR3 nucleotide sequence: TGTGCCAGCAGCAGCAAAAAGGGGCAGGACTACCCGGATGAAAAACTGTTTTTT.

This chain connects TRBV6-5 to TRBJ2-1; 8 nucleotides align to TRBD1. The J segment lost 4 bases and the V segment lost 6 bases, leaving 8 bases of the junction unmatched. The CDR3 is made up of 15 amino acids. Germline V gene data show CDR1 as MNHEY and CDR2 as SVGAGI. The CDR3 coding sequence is TGTGCCAGCAGCCCCGGGACAGGCTCATACAATGAGCAGTTCTTC. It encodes CASSPGTGSYNEQFF.

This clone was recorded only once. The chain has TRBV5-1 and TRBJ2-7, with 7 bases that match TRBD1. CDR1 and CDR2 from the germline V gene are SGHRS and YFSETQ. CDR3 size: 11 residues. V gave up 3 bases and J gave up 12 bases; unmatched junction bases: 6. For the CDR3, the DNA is TGCGCCAGCAGCTACGGGACAGAGGCGTACTTC. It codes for CASSYGTEAYF.